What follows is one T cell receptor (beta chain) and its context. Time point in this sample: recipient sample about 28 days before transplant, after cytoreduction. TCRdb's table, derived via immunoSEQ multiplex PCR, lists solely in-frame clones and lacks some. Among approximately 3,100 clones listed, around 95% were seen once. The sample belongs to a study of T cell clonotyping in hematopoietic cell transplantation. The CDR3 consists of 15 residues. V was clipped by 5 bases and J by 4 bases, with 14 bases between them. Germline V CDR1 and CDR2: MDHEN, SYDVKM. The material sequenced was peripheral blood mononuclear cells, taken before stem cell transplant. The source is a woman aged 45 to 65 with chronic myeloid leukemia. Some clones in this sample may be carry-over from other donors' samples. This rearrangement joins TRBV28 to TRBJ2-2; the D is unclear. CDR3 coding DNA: TGTGCCAGCAGTCCTTCAGCATATCCCACCGGGGAGCTGTTTTTT. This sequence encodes CASSPSAYPTGELFF.